These T cell receptor beta chains were read from a single sample in a study of T cells in Graves' hyperthyroidism and ophthalmopathy. From the multiplex PCR reads, TCRdb called clonotypes with MiXCR, one entry per CDR3 protein. The table has around 380,000 distinct CDR3 sequences, about 13% seen once; the top ten hold around 21%. The sample taken for sequencing was blood. Source of these receptors: a man in his thirties or forties with Graves' hyperthyroidism that later progressed to Graves' ophthalmopathy. CDR3s include the opening cysteine and the closing phenylalanine or tryptophan. The size of a clone is reported for some rows only, either as once, few or many, or as a class for expanded clones.

v_call	j_call	clone_size	cdr3_aa
TRBV6-2/TRBV6-3	TRBJ1-4	-	CASSSPRGRRFF
TRBV4-1	TRBJ1-6	-	CASSPGRINSPLHF
TRBV12-3/TRBV12-4	TRBJ2-5	-	CASSFVLRQTQYF
TRBV11-2	TRBJ1-2	-	CASSLPGVVKADGYTF
TRBV12-3/TRBV12-4	TRBJ1-1	many	CASSLGQGLGNTEAFF
TRBV20-1	TRBJ2-3	-	CSARETGSSSTDTQYF
TRBV19	TRBJ2-5	few	CARVLAGNQETQYF
TRBV12-3/TRBV12-4	TRBJ2-2	-	CASSLGRAGELFF
TRBV15	TRBJ1-2	-	CATSRAGSYTF
TRBV18	TRBJ2-7	many	CASSGTTYEQYF
TRBV6-1	TRBJ1-4	-	CASRGWEHNNEKLFF
TRBV11-2	TRBJ2-1	many	CASSFGGFYNEQFF
TRBV18	TRBJ1-2	many	CASSPREGTGYGYTF
TRBV6-1	TRBJ2-1	many	CASSRPRQGARSYNEQFF
TRBV10-3	TRBJ2-5	many	CAISPTGGGTAETQYF
TRBV15	TRBJ2-3	-	CATGGRGGTQYF
TRBV6-6	TRBJ2-3	many	CASSYSGPGSDTQYF
TRBV6-1	TRBJ1-1	-	CASWRGTGNTEAFF
TRBV28	TRBJ2-7	many	CATGTGLYEQYF
TRBV4-1	TRBJ2-2	-	CASSQDHPGAGELFF
TRBV5-1	TRBJ1-2	many	CASSLAPGRTNYGYTF
TRBV5-1	TRBJ2-5	-	CASSLGPSSGGQETQYF
TRBV2	TRBJ1-5	many	CASSAGGSNQPQHF
TRBV3-1	TRBJ1-1	many	CASSQGGGSTEAFF
TRBV7-2	TRBJ1-2	many	CASSLRQALKIGYTF
TRBV20-1	TRBJ1-2	few	CSARSGTANYGYTF
TRBV9	TRBJ2-7	few	CASSVGSQLGVDEQYF
TRBV7-4	TRBJ2-7	few	CASSLCFPAVEQYF
TRBV12-3/TRBV12-4	TRBJ1-5	many	CASSMTGLSNQPQHF
TRBV10-1	TRBJ2-1	-	CASSGNSGGVYNEQFF
TRBV18	TRBJ2-6	-	CASSPSWRDVLTF
TRBV5-8	TRBJ2-1	-	CASTSVGTNYGSYF
TRBV5-1	TRBJ2-5	few	CASSFGTGTSQETQYF
TRBV2	TRBJ2-7	many	CASSETSSYEQYF
TRBV5-6	TRBJ2-7	few	CASTRSPLAEQYF
TRBV5-1	TRBJ1-2	many	CASSGTRNYGYTF
TRBV18	TRBJ1-1	few	CASSPAGGGMVNTEAFF
TRBV5-1	TRBJ2-3	many	CASSFESTDTQYF
TRBV9	TRBJ2-1	many	CASSFGTSGGANEQFF
TRBV15	TRBJ1-1	few	CATSRDRGKAFF
TRBV27	TRBJ1-3	many	CASRTGPSGNTIYF
TRBV20-1	TRBJ1-1	many	CSARVTGGSDTEAFF
TRBV12-3/TRBV12-4	TRBJ2-7	many	CASSWGPGGEQYF
TRBV28	TRBJ1-4	many	CASSLKGEKLFF
TRBV7-8	TRBJ2-7	-	CASSPLLMLGSGGAYEQYF
TRBV30	TRBJ1-5	-	CAWSSQGGQPQHF
TRBV7-8	TRBJ1-4	-	CASSLTDRAEDEKLFF
TRBV10-3	TRBJ1-3	few	CAIGDSGNTIYF
TRBV5-1	TRBJ1-1	few	CASSPVSAQGAAEAFF
TRBV11-3	TRBJ2-7	many	CASSLGAPYEQYF
TRBV12-3/TRBV12-4	TRBJ2-3	few	CASSSPKGLWESSTDTQYF
TRBV6-4	TRBJ2-7	few	CASSYGTGGRYEQYF
TRBV20-1	TRBJ1-2	many	CSALSGEVVRYTF